Listed below are T cell receptor beta chains from one sample, sequenced in a study of monozygotic twins with inflammatory bowel disease. After re-calling the 5' RACE reads, TCRdb lists one entry per CDR3 protein, DNA absent. The sample's table shows some 450,000 distinct CDR3 sequences. Sequences were obtained from blood. These receptor sequences come from a human donor with ulcerative colitis or Crohn's disease, or a healthy co-twin of an affected twin (not recorded which). Both conserved end residues are part of each CDR3. Fields, in order: J gene, V gene, CDR3 protein.

>TRBJ2-7|TRBV14
CASNQDESWYF
>TRBJ2-3|TRBV9
CASSVMSGPQTDTQYF
>TRBJ1-2|TRBV30
CAWSWAGEGYGYTF
>TRBJ1-1|TRBV4-2
CASSQELGIEAFF
>TRBJ2-1|TRBV6-5
CASSSHTNEQFF
>TRBJ1-2|TRBV12-3/TRBV12-4
CASRTGGGGYTF
>TRBJ2-2|TRBV6-2/TRBV6-3
CASSYSIWGTGGPRTGELFF
>TRBJ2-1|TRBV5-4
CASKPPGREVGNEQFF
>TRBJ2-3|TRBV4-2
CASSQAQTSGRAQGQYF
>TRBJ2-6|TRBV5-1
CASSFRLPYSGANVLTF
>TRBJ1-4|TRBV20-1
CSAINITTNEKLFF